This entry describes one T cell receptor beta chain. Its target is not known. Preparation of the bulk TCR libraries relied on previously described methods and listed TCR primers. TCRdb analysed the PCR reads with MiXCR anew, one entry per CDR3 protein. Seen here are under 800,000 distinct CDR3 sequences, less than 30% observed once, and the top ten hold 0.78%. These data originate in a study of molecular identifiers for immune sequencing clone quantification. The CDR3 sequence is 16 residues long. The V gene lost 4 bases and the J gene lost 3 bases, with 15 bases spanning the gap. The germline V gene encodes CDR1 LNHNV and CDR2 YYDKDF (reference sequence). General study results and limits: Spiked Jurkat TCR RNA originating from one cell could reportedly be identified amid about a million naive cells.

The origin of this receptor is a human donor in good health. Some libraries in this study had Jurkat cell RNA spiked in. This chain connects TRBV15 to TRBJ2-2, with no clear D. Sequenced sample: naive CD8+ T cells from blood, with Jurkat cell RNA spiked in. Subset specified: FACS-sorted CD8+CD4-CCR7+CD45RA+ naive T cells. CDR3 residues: CATSKTRFSDTGELFF. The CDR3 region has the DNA TGTGCCACCAGCAAAACTCGGTTCTCGGACACCGGGGAGCTGTTTTTT. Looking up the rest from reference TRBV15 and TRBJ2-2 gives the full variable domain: DAMVIQNPRYQVTQFGKPVTLSCSQTLNHNVMYWYQQKSSQAPKLLFHYYDKDFNNEADTPDNFQSRRPNTSFCFLDIRSPGLGDTAMYLCATSKTRFSDTGELFFGEGSRLTVL.